These 10 T cell receptor beta chains originate from one sample sequenced in a study of CD8 T cells in Susac syndrome. RNA amounts of 0.5 to 1 ug underwent reverse transcription with random hexamers. MiXCR, applied by TCRdb to the immunoSEQ multiplex PCR reads, yields one record per CDR3 protein. The data hold under 550,000 distinct CDR3 sequences, with about 85% observed a single time. The sample taken for sequencing was CD8+ T cells from PBMCs. The receptors come from a human donor with multiple sclerosis.

The table lists this clonotype with a few counts. V usage is TRBV11-2 and J usage is TRBJ2-7; 8 bases fit TRBD1. Germline values: CDR1 SGHAT, CDR2 FQNNGV. The ends lost 4 bases at V and 3 bases at J; junction bases unmatched: 8. CDR3 size: 15 residues. CDR3 residues: CASSSGQENLYEQYF. CDR3 in DNA: TGTGCCAGCAGCTCGGGACAGGAAAACCTCTACGAGCAGTACTTC. The full variable domain, with the rest looked up from reference TRBV11-2 and TRBJ2-7, is EAGVAQSPRYKIIEKRQSVAFWCNPISGHATLYWYQQILGQGPKLLIQFQNNGVVDDSQLPKDRFSAERLKGVDSTLKIQPAKLEDSAVYLCASSSGQENLYEQYFGPGTRLTVT.

This chain connects TRBV27 to TRBJ1-4; D is unclear. Germline V gene sequence: CDR1 MNHEY, CDR2 SMNVEV (reference sequence). The germline V and J ends were trimmed by 6 bases and 6 bases, with 29 bases remaining between them. The length of the CDR3 is 19 residues. The CDR3 region has the DNA TGTGCCAGCAGGTCATTATGGGGAGGGTACCCAGGCTCGGATGAAAAACTGTTTTTT. Protein product: CASRSLWGGYPGSDEKLFF.

This clonotype turned up a few times. The chain combines TRBV19 with TRBJ2-3; D is perhaps TRBD1 or TRBD2 (5 bases each). Germline values: CDR1 LNHDA, CDR2 SQIVND (reference sequence). The CDR3 is 16 amino acids. Trimming removed 5 bases at V and 3 bases at J, with 18 bases between. The CDR3 DNA follows: TGTGCCAGTAGTGCCCTAAGGGGACGCGGGACAGATACGCAGTATTTT. Translation: CASSALRGRGTDTQYF.

The rearrangement links TRBV27 to TRBJ2-7, with unresolved D. V was pared by 6 bases and J by 5 bases, with 17 bases between. This CDR3 spans 14 amino acids. CDR1 is MNHEY and CDR2 is SMNVEV in the germline V gene (reference sequence). The CDR3 region has the DNA TGTGCCAGCAGCCTTCTCGCGGCCGTCCACGAGCAGTACTTC. This gives the protein CASSLLAAVHEQYF.

The chain uses TRBV10-1 and TRBJ2-4; weak D call: TRBD2 (5 bases). Germline lookup yields CDR1 WNHNN and CDR2 SYGVQD (reference sequence). V was trimmed by 0 bases and J by 6 bases, leaving 9 bases between them. CDR3 length: 14 residues. CDR3 nucleotide sequence: TGCGCCAGCAGTGAGTCGTGGGAGACAAACATTCAGTACTTC. Encoded protein: CASSESWETNIQYF.

The V call is TRBV3-1, the J call TRBJ2-7; D ambiguous. The V and J ends lost 0 bases and 3 bases respectively, with 9 bases between them. The CDR3 totals 14 residues. CDR1 and CDR2 (germline): LGHDT, YNNKEL (reference sequence). In nucleotides, the CDR3 is TGTGCCAGCAGCCAAGATTTCGACCACTACGAGCAGTACTTC. Protein sequence: CASSQDFDHYEQYF.

The V and J genes are TRBV6-1 and TRBJ2-7; no clear D. The CDR3 contains 13 residues. V shed 1 base and J shed 4 bases, with 8 bases lying between them. Germline V lookup: CDR1 MNHNS, CDR2 SASEGT. CDR3 residues: CASSEGDAYEQYF. CDR3 DNA sequence: TGTGCCAGCAGTGAAGGAGACGCTTACGAGCAGTACTTC.

The chain is built from TRBV19 and TRBJ1-5, with D hard to call. The V gene lost 7 bases and the J gene lost 3 bases, with 10 bases spanning the gap. The CDR3 spans 13 residues. Germline V gives CDR1 LNHDA, CDR2 SQIVND (reference sequence). CDR3 protein: CASMSGFNQPQHF. Here the CDR3 DNA reads TGTGCCAGTATGTCGGGTTTCAATCAGCCCCAGCATTTT.

This rearrangement joins TRBV19 to TRBJ2-7; 9 positions agree with TRBD1. Unmatched junction bases numbered 6, after V lost 1 base and J lost 2 bases. The CDR3 is 16 amino acids. Germline V gives CDR1 LNHDA, CDR2 SQIVND (reference sequence). The CDR3 sequence is CASSIGFGDRAYEQYF. Here the CDR3 DNA reads TGTGCCAGTAGTATAGGATTCGGGGACAGGGCCTACGAGCAGTACTTC. Using reference TRBV19 and TRBJ2-7 for the parts outside the CDR3, the full variable domain is DGGITQSPKYLFRKEGQNVTLSCEQNLNHDAMYWYRQDPGQGLRLIYYSQIVNDFQKGDIAEGYSVSREKKESFPLTVTSAQKNPTAFYLCASSIGFGDRAYEQYFGPGTRLTVT.

The chain carries TRBV6-5 and TRBJ2-7; 11 nucleotides match TRBD2. Trimming cost V 2 bases and J 3 bases; bases outside gene matches: 6. The germline CDR1 and CDR2 sequences are MNHEY and SVGAGI. The CDR3 consists of 16 residues. The CDR3: CASSYGTSGSYYEQYF. The CDR3 bases are TGTGCCAGCAGTTACGGAACTAGCGGGAGCTACTACGAGCAGTACTTC.